The next 18 T cell receptor beta chains were all read from a single sample in a study of T cell repertoires in cytomegalovirus infection. MiXCR was run by TCRdb on the reads, yielding one entry per CDR3 protein. This table holds about 920,000 distinct CDR3 sequences, roughly a third found once. These receptors lack a known antigen. The sample here was cultured CD8+ T cells from PBMCs, taken from culture after CMV antigen stimulation. The receptors come from a human donor in good health (CMV status not recorded). Some clones in this sample may be carry-over from other donors' samples.

In the case of this clonotype: One end of the junction is discordant with germline, which a read error may explain. This chain uses TRBV6-5 with TRBJ2-1; TRBD2 matches at 7 bases. Germline-derived CDR1 and CDR2 are MNHEY and SVGAGI. This CDR3 region has 15 residues. The chain's CDR3 is CVSRELARSYNEQFF. CDR3 nucleotide sequence: TGTGTCAGCAGAGAACTAGCGAGATCCTACAATGAGCAGTTCTTC.

The chain recombines TRBV6-6 with TRBJ2-5, with 9 bases identical to TRBD1. The CDR3 runs to 14 residues. J was trimmed by 4 bases and V by 6 bases; bases with no gene match: 6. Germline loops: CDR1 MNHNY, CDR2 SVGAGI (reference sequence). The CDR3 is CASSGQGKVETQYF. The CDR3 DNA follows: TGTGCCAGCAGCGGACAGGGGAAGGTAGAGACCCAGTACTTC.

This clonotype was found a few times. The V gene is TRBV12-3 or TRBV12-4, the J gene TRBJ1-5; D not resolved. The CDR3 sequence is 14 residues long. V lost 4 bases, J lost 7 bases, and 14 bases lay in between. This CDR3 is CASSSRLFGQPQHF. In nucleotides, the CDR3 is TGTGCCAGCAGTTCAAGGTTATTCGGCCAGCCCCAGCATTTT.

This clonotype was picked up a small number of times. The chain combines TRBV28 with TRBJ2-5; D unresolved. Trimming left V 6 bases short and J 4 bases short, with 21 bases between. The CDR3 runs 16 residues. The germline gives CDR1 MDHEN, CDR2 SYDVKM. The DNA for the CDR3 is TGTGCCAGCAGGGCCGGAGAAATAGGAAGAGCAGAGACCCAGTACTTC. Residues: CASRAGEIGRAETQYF. Drawing the rest from reference TRBV28 and TRBJ2-5, the complete variable domain is DVKVTQSSRYLVKRTGEKVFLECVQDMDHENMFWYRQDPGLGLRLIYFSYDVKMKEKGDIPEGYSVSREKKERFSLILESASTNQTSMYLCASRAGEIGRAETQYFGPGTRLLVL.

This clonotype was counted between two and nine times. This chain links TRBV12-3 or TRBV12-4 with TRBJ2-2; D is undetermined. CDR3 length: 14 amino acids. V was cut by 8 bases and J by 0 bases, with 10 bases left in between. CDR3 DNA sequence: TGTGCCAGCCTCCTTGCGGCGAACACCGGGGAGCTGTTTTTT. This codes for CASLLAANTGELFF.

The rearrangement joins TRBV7-2 to TRBJ1-2; the D gene is possibly TRBD1 (6 bases). The CDR3 is 12 residues long. Germline CDR1 and CDR2: SGHTA and FQGNSA. V was clipped by 9 bases and J by 8 bases, with 16 bases between them. CDR3 loop: CASPFGGDGYTF. The CDR3 DNA sequence: TGTGCCAGTCCTTTCGGGGGCGACGGCTACACCTTC.

The CDR3 protein is CASSRTGGDYGYTF. In nucleotides, the CDR3 is TGTGCCAGCAGCAGGACAGGGGGTGACTATGGCTACACCTTC. The chain has TRBV7-8 and TRBJ1-2; the match to TRBD1 covers 10 bases. The V gene's germline CDR1 is SGHVS and CDR2 FQNEAQ. This CDR3 is built from 14 residues. The junction had 3 bases not matched to a gene; V was cut back by 5 bases and J by 3 bases.

A few counts support this clonotype. The V gene is TRBV27, the J gene TRBJ1-5; D is perhaps TRBD1 (5 bases). Germline CDR1 and CDR2: MNHEY and SMNVEV (reference sequence). The CDR3 is made up of 13 amino acids. V gave up 4 bases and J gave up 3 bases, with 7 bases separating them. The CDR3 here is CASSWGFNQPQHF. As DNA, the CDR3 is TGTGCCAGCAGTTGGGGGTTCAATCAGCCCCAGCATTTT.

This rearrangement joins TRBV28 to TRBJ1-2; TRBD1 might be the D (6 bases). The CDR3 extends over 13 amino acids. CDR1 and CDR2 from the germline V gene are MDHEN and SYDVKM. The V gene lost 6 bases and the J gene lost 6 bases, with 14 bases spanning the gap. CDR3 bases: TGTGCCAGCAGCCACAGGGTAGAGGATGGCTACACCTTC. This encodes CASSHRVEDGYTF.

J is TRBJ2-1 and V is TRBV9; possibly TRBD2 for D (6 bases). The V end was cut by 0 bases, the J end by 5 bases, with 12 bases between. CDR3 size: 15 residues. The V gene's germline CDR1 is SGDLS and CDR2 YYNGEE. The CDR3: CASSVGGGVHNEQFF. The CDR3 DNA sequence: TGTGCCAGCAGCGTAGGGGGCGGGGTCCACAATGAGCAGTTCTTC.

The chain couples TRBV27 to TRBJ2-2; D may match TRBD1 or TRBD2 (5 bases each). Trimming stripped 6 bases from V and 2 bases from J, with 10 bases between. Germline loops: CDR1 MNHEY, CDR2 SMNVEV (reference sequence). CDR3 length: 14 residues. The CDR3 nucleotides read TGTGCCAGCAGAACAGGACTCAACACCGGGGAGCTGTTTTTT. Amino acids: CASRTGLNTGELFF.

The rearrangement uses TRBV2 and TRBJ1-2, with TRBD1 as a possible D gene (5 bases). V was shortened by 11 bases and J by 4 bases, with 17 bases between the two germline ends. Germline V lookup: CDR1 SNHLY, CDR2 FYNNEI. The CDR3 loop spans 13 amino acids. The CDR3 protein is CAGPPGGSYGYTF. DNA of the CDR3: TGTGCCGGACCACCGGGGGGGTCCTATGGCTACACCTTC.

The CDR3 DNA reads as TGTGCCAGCAGCTTAGAATGGACTAGCGAAAAACTGTTTTTT. It yields the protein CASSLEWTSEKLFF. V usage is TRBV7-8 and J usage is TRBJ1-4, with D hard to call. In germline, CDR1 is SGHVS, CDR2 FQNEAQ. This CDR3 spans 14 amino acids. V was shortened by 1 base and J by 8 bases, with 11 bases between the two germline ends.

This clonotype was counted a few times. V usage is TRBV6-2 or TRBV6-3 and J usage is TRBJ2-1, with a weak D call TRBD2 (6 bases). CDR1 and CDR2 (germline): MNHEY, SVGEGT. The CDR3 covers 13 residues. V lost 0 bases to trimming and J lost 8 bases, with 8 bases between them. The CDR3, as DNA: TGTGCCAGCAGTTACTCCGGGGGATATGAGCAGTTCTTC. Translation gives CASSYSGGYEQFF.

The rearrangement joins TRBV13 to TRBJ2-1; a possible D gene is TRBD2 (6 bases). Trimming stripped 1 base from V and 15 bases from J, with 16 bases between. CDR3 length: 13 residues. In germline, CDR1 is PRHDT, CDR2 FYEKMQ (reference sequence). In DNA, the CDR3 is TGTGCCAGCAGCTTAGAGCGGGCCCCGGGGCGGTTCTTC. Protein: CASSLERAPGRFF.

V and J are TRBV6-6 and TRBJ2-7; a weak D match, TRBD2 (6 bases). This CDR3 has 12 amino acids. V was cut by 5 bases and J by 6 bases, with 11 bases left in between. Germline V gives CDR1 MNHNY, CDR2 SVGAGI (reference sequence). The CDR3 spells CASSRGVLEQYV. The CDR3 DNA sequence: TGTGCCAGCAGTCGCGGGGTCCTCGAGCAGTACGTC.

V is TRBV20-1 and J is TRBJ2-7, with a possible D match to TRBD1 (6 bases). V lost 3 bases and J lost 0, with 9 bases in between. Germline V gives CDR1 DFQATT, CDR2 SNEGSKA (reference sequence). The CDR3 has 13 residues. Here the CDR3 reads CSARDSTSYEQYV. CDR3 sequence (DNA): TGCAGTGCTAGGGACAGTACCTCCTACGAGCAGTACGTC.

This clonotype was seen a handful of times. The rearrangement uses TRBV28 and TRBJ2-1, with TRBD2 matching over 12 bases. The CDR3 has 18 residues. Germline values: CDR1 MDHEN, CDR2 SYDVKM. Trimming at V came to 2 bases and at J to 1 base, leaving 6 bases not matched to a gene. The CDR3: CASSLASGGAESYNEQFF. CDR3 nucleotides: TGTGCCAGCAGTTTAGCTAGCGGGGGGGCCGAGTCCTACAATGAGCAGTTCTTC.